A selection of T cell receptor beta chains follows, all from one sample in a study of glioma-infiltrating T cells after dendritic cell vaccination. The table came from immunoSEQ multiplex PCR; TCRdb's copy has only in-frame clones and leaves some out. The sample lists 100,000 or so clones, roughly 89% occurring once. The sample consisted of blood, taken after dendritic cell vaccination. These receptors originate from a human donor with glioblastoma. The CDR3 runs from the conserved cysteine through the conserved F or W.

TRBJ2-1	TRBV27	CASSFWDRRVEEQFF
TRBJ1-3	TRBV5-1	CASSPQGSGNTIYF
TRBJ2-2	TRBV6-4	CASSDSSTGELFF
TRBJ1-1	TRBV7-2	CASSTWGQATEAFF
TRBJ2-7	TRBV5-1	CASSLVGTGEYEQYF
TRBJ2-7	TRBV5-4	CASSLDPLPPNEQYF
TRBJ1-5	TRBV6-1	CASSRQVTLNQPQHF
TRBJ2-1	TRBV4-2	CASSQGLGTSGNEQFF
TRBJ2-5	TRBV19	CASSSRGTVLQETQYF
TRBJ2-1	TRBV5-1	CASSLWGPSNEQFF
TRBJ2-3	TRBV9	CASSVASGRGADTQYF
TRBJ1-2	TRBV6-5	CASSYSGTGMYGYTF
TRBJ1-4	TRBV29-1	CSVNQPGLANEKLFF
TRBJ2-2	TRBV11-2	CASSPFLAGTYTGELFF
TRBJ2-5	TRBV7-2	CASSPGGRTIASQETQYF
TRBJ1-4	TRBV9	CASSVASKGGEKLFF
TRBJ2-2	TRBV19	CASSIAGSGIPGELFF
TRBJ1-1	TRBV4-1	CASSQAGQANTEAFF
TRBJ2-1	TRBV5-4	CASSPPGEGRNEQFF
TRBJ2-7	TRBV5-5	CASSLAARVGTYEQYF
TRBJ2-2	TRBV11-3	CASSYGGVRTGELFF
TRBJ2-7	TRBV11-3	CASSEVQGPYEQYF
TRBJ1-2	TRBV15	CATSRDPTGYGGYTF
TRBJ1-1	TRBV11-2	CASRQGADTEAFF
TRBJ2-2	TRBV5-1	CASTLPPAGNTGELFF
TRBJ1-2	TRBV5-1	CASSSTGARANYGYTF
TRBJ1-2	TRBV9	CASSVGSGPGYTF
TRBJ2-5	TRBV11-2	CASSVVEETQYF
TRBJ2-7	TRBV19	CASSRTDRGPYEQYF
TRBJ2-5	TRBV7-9	CASSSPLTGETQYF
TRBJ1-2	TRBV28	CASSLGQGAPGSGYTF
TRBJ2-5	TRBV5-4	CASSPTPTEKETQYF
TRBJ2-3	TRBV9	CASSVVGQGVDTQYF
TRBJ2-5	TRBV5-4	CASSKVGQDKETQYF
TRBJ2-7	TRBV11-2	CASSLGSRAWSSYEQYF